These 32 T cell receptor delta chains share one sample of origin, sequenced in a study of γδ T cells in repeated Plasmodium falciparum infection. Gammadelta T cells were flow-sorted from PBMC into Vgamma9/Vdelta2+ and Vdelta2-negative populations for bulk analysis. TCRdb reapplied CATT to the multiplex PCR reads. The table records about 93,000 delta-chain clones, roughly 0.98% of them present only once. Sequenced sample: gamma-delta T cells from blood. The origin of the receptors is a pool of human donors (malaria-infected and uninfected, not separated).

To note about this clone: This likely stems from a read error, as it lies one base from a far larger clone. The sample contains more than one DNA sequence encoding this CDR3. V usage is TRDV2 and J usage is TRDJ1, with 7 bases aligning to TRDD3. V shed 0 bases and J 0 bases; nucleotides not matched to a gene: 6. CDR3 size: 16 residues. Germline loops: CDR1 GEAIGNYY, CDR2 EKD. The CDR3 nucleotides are TGTGCCTGTGACACCGTCGGGGGATTATACACCGATAAACTCATCTTT. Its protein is CACDTVGGLYTDKLIF.

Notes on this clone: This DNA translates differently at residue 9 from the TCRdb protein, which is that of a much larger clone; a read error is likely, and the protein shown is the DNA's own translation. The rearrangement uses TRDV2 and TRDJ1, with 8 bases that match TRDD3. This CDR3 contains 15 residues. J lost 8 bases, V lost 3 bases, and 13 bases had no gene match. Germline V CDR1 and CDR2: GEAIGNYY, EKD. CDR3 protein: CACDPILGETSKLIF. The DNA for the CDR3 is TGTGCCTGTGACCCCATCCTGGGGGAGACCTCGAAACTCATCTTT.

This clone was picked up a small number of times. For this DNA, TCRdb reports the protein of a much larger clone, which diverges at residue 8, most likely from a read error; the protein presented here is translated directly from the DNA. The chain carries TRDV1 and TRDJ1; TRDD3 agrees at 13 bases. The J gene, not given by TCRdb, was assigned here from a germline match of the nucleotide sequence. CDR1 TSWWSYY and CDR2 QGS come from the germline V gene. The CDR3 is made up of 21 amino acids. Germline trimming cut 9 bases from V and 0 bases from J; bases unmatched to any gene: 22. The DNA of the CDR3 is TGTGCTCTGCAGTCGGGGCCTCTGTTTACTGGGGGATACGCGTACACCGATAAACTCATCTTT. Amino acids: CALQSGPLFTGGYAYTDKLIF.

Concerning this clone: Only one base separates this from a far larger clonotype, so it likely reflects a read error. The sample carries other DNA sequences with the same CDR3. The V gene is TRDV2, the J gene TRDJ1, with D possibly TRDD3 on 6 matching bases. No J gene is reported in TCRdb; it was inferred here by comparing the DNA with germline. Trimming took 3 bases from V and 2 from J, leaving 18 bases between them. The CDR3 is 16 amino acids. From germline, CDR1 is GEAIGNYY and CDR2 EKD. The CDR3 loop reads CACDEVSRDTTDKLIF. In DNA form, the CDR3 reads TGTGCCTGTGACGAAGTTTCGAGAGATACGACCGATAAACTCATCTTT.

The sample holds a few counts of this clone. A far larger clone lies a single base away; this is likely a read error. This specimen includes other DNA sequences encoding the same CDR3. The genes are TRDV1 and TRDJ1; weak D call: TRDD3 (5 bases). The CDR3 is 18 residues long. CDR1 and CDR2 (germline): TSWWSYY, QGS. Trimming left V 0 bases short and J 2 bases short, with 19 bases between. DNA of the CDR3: TGTGCTCTTGGGGAACTAATCGCCACGGGGAAAAAGACCGATAAACTCATCTTT. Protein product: CALGELIATGKKTDKLIF.

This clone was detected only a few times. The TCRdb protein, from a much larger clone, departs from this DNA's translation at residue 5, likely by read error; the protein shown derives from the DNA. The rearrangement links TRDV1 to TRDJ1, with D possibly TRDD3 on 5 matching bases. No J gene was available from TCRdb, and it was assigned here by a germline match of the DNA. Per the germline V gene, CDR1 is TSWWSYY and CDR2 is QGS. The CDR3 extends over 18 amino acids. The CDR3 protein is CALGKLAKGRDPTDKLIF. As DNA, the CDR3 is TGTGCTCTTGGGAAACTAGCCAAGGGGAGGGACCCTACCGATAAACTCATCTTT.

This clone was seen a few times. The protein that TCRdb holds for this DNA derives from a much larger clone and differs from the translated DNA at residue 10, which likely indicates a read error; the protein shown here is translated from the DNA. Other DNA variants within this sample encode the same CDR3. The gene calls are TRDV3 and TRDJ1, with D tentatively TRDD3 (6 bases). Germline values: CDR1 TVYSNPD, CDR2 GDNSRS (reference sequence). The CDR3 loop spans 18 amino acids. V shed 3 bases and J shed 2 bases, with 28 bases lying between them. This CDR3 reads CALWPSRRGCAFTDKLIF. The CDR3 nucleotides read TGTGCCTTGTGGCCTTCACGCAGGGGATGCGCATTTACCGATAAACTCATCTTT.

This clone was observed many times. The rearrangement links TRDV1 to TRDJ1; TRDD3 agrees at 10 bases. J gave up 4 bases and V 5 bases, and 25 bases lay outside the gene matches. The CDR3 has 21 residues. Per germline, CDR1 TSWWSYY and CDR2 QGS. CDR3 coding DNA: TGTGCTCTTGGGAACAGTAACGACCGACTGGGGGATCTACTAGACGGCGATAAACTCATCTTT. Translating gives CALGNSNDRLGDLLDGDKLIF.

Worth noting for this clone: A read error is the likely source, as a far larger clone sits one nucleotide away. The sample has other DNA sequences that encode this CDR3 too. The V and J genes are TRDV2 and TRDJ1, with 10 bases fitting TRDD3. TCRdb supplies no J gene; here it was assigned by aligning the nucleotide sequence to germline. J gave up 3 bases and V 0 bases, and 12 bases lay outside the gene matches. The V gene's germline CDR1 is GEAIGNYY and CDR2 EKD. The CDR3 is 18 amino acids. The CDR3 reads CACDTVGGGYGVSDKLIF. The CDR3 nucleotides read TGTGCCTGTGACACCGTCGGCGGGGGATACGGCGTTTCCGATAAACTCATCTTT.

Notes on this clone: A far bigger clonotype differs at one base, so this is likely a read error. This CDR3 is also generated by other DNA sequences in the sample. Here the CDR3 DNA reads TGTGCTCTTGGGGAACACCTGCCCTTCTTGGGGGATCACAGACCCCTGATCTTT. Translated, it gives CALGEHLPFLGDHRPLIF. This chain joins TRDV1 and TRDJ4, with TRDD3 matching over 8 bases. The V and J ends lost 1 base and 1 base, in that order; junction bases with no gene match: 14. Germline V gene data show CDR1 as TSWWSYY and CDR2 as QGS. The CDR3 length is 18 residues.

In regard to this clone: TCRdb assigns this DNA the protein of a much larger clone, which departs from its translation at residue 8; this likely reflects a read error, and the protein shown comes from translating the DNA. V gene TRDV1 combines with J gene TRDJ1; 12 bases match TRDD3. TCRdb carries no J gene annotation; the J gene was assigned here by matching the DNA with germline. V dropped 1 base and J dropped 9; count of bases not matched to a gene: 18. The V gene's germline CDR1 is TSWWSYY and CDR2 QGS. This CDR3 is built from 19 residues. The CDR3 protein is CALGEPYLPPTGGYRELIF. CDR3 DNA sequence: TGTGCTCTTGGGGAACCGTATCTCCCCCCAACTGGGGGATACCGAGAACTCATCTTT.

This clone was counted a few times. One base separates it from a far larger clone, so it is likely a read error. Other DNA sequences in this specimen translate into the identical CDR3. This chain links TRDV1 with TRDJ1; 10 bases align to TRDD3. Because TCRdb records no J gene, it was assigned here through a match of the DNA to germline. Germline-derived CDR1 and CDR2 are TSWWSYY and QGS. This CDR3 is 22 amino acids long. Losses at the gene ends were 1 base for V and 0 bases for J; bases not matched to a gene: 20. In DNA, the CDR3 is TGTGCTCTTGGGGAACGGCGTGGCACTGGGGGATTCTACCTTCTTTACACCGATAAACTCATCTTT. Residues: CALGERRGTGGFYLLYTDKLIF.

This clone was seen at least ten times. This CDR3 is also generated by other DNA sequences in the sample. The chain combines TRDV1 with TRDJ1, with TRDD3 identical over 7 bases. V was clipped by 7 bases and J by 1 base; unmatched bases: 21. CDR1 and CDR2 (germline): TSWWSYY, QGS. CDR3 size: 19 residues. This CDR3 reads CALAFQREGGSWPTDKLIF. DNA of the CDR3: TGTGCTCTTGCGTTCCAACGAGAAGGGGGATCCTGGCCCACCGATAAACTCATCTTT.

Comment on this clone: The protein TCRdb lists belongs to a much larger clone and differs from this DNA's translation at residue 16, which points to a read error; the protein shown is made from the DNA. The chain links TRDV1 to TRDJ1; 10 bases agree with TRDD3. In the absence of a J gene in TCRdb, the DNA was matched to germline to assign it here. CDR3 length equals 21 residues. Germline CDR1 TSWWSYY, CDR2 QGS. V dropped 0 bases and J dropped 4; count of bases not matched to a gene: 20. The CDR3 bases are TGTGCTCTTGGGGAACTCGGTCCTACAGAGCTACTGGGGGATTGGCGCGATAAACTCATCTTT. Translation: CALGELGPTELLGDWRDKLIF.

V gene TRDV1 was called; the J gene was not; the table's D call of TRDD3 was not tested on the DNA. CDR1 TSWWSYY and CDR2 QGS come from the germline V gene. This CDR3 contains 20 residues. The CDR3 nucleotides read TGTGCTCTTGGGGATATTTCCTACCTCCGAGTCTGGGGGATACGAGTAAAAATAATATTT. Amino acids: CALGDISYLRVWGIRVKIIF.

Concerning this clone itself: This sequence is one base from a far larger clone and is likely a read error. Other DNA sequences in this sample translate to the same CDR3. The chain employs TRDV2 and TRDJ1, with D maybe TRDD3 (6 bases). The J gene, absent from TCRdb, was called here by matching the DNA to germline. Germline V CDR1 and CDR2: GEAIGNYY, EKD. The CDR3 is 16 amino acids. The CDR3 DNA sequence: TGTGCCTGCGACACATTATCCCCTGCTGGGGTCGATAAACTCATCTTT. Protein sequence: CACDTLSPAGVDKLIF.

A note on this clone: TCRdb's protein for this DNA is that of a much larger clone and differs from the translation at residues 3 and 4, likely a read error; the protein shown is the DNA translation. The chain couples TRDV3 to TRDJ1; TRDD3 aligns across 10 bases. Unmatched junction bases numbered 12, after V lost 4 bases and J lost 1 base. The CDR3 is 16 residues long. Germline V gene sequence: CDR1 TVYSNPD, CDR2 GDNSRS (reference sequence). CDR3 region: CASSFPWGIPTDKLIF. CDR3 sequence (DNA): TGTGCCTCTTCCTTCCCTTGGGGGATACCCACCGATAAACTCATCTTT.

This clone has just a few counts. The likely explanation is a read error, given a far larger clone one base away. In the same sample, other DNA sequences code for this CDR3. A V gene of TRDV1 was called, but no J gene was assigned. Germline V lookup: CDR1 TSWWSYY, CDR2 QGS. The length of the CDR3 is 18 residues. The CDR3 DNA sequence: TGTGCTCTTGGGAACCCGAGTCGCCCGCCCTTAGACACCGATAAACTCATCTTC. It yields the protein CALGNPSRPPLDTDKLIF.

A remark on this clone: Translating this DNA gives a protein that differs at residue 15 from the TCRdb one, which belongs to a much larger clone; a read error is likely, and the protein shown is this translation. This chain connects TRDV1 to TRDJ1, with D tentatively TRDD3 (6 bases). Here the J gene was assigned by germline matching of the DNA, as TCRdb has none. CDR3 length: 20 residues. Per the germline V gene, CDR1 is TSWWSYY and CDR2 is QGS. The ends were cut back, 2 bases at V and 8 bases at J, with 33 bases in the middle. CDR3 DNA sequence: TGTGCTCTTGGGGAAAATTCCTGCGGCCTTCTCCTGTGGGGGGTACAGAAACTCATCTTT. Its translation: CALGENSCGLLLWGVQKLIF.

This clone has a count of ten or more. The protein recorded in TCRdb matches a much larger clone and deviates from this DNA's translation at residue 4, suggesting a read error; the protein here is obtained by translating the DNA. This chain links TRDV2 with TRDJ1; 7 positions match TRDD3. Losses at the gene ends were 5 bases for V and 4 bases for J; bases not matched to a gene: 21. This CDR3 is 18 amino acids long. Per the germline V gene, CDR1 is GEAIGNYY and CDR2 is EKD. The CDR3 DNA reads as TGTGCCTGTGGCACGATTGGGGGAGTCAAAAAAGAAATCGATAAACTCATCTTT. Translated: CACGTIGGVKKEIDKLIF.

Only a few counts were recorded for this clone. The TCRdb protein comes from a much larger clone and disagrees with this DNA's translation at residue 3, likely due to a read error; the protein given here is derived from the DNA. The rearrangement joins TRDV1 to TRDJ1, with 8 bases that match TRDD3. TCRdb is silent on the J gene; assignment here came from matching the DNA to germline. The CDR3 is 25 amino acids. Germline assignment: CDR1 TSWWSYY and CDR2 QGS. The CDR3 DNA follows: TGTGCTCCTGGGGGGCCTCCCCTCTTTCCTAACACACCTGTACTGGGGGCCGAGCACACCGATAAACTCATCTTT. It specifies CAPGGPPLFPNTPVLGAEHTDKLIF.

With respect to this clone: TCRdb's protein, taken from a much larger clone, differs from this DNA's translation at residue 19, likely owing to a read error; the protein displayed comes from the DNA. The CDR3 DNA is TGTGCTCTTGGGGAACTAGGATTGCCTTTGAACTCCCTTAGTCTTGGGGATCCCGCCCCTAAACTCATCTTT. The encoded protein is CALGELGLPLNSLSLGDPAPKLIF. The chain has TRDV1 and TRDJ1; D might be TRDD3 (6 bases). The J gene comes from matching the DNA to germline here; TCRdb lacks it. Trimming removed 0 bases from V and 7 bases from J, with 42 bases in between. Germline lookup yields CDR1 TSWWSYY and CDR2 QGS. The CDR3 totals 24 residues.

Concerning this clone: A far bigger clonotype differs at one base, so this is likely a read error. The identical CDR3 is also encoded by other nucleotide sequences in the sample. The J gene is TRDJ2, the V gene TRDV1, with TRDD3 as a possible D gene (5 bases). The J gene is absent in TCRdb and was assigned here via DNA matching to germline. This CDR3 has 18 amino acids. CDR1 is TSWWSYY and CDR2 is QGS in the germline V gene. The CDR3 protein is CALGELLAGRDVTAQLFF. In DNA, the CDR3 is TGTGCCCTTGGGGAACTACTGGCCGGGAGGGATGTGACAGCACAACTCTTCTTT.

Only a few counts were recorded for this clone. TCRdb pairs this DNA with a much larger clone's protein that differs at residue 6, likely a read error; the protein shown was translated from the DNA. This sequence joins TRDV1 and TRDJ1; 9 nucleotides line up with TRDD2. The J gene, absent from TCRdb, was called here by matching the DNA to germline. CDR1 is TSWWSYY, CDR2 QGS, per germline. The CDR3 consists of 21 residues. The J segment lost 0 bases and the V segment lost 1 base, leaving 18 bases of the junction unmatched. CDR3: CALGEPPSYGGGPRYTDKLIF. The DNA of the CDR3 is TGTGCTCTTGGGGAACCTCCTTCCTACGGGGGGGGACCCAGGTACACCGATAAACTCATCTTT.

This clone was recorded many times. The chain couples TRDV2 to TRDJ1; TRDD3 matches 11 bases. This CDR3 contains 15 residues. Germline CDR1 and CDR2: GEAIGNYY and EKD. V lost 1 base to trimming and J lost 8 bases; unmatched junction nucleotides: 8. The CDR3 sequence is CACDTLLGDKGKLIF. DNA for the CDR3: TGTGCCTGTGACACTTTACTGGGGGATAAGGGAAAACTCATCTTT.

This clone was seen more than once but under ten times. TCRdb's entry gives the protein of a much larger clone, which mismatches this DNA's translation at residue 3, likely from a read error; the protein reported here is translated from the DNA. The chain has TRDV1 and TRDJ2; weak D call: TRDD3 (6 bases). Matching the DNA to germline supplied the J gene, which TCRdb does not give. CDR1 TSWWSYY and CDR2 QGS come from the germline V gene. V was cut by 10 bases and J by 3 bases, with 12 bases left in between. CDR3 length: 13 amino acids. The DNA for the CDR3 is TGTGCTCCTTGGGGGGGACTGACAGCACAACTCTTCTTT. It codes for CAPWGGLTAQLFF.

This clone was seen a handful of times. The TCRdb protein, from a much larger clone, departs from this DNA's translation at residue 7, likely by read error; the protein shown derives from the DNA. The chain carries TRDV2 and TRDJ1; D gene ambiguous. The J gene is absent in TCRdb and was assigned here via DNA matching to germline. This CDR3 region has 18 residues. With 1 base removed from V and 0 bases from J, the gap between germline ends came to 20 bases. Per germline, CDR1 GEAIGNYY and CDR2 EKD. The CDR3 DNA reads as TGTGCCTGTGACACGAAGCACTACCAGCCGATGTACACCGATAAACTCATCTTT. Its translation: CACDTKHYQPMYTDKLIF.

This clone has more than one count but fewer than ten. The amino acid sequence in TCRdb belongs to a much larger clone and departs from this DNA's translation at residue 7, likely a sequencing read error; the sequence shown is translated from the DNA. The CDR3 coding sequence is TGTGCTCTTGGGGATACGTCCTTACCTCAGAACGTCACTCTCAAGTACTGGGGACGATACACCGATAAACTCATCTTT. Translating it yields CALGDTSLPQNVTLKYWGRYTDKLIF. The J gene is TRDJ1, the V gene TRDV1, with 7 bases lining up with TRDD3. Germline matching of the DNA provided the J gene here, since TCRdb leaves it blank. The germline V gene encodes CDR1 TSWWSYY and CDR2 QGS. The CDR3 spans 26 residues. V shed 3 bases and J 0 bases; nucleotides not matched to a gene: 37.

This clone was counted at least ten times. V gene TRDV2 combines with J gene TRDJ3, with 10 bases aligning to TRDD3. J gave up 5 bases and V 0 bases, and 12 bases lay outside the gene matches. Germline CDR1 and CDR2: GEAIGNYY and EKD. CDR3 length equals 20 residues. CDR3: CACDTVSPGDTARDTRQMFF. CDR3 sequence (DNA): TGTGCCTGTGACACCGTGAGTCCGGGGGATACGGCTCGGGACACCCGACAGATGTTTTTC.

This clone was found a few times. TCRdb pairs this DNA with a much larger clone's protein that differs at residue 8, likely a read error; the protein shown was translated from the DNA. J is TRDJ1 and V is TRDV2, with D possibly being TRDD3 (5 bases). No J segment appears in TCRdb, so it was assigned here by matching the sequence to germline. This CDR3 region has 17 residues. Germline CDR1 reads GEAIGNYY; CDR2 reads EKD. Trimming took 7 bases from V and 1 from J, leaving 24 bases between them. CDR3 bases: TGTGCCTGCGACCGGATGGGGCGATCTCCGGGCACCGATAAACTCATCTTT. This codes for CACDRMGRSPGTDKLIF.

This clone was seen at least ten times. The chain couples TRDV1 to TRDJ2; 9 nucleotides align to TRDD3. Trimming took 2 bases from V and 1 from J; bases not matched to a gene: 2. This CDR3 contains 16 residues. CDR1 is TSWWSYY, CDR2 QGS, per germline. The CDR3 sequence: CALGELGDSLTAQLFF. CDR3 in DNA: TGTGCTCTTGGGGAATTGGGGGATAGTTTGACAGCACAACTCTTCTTT.

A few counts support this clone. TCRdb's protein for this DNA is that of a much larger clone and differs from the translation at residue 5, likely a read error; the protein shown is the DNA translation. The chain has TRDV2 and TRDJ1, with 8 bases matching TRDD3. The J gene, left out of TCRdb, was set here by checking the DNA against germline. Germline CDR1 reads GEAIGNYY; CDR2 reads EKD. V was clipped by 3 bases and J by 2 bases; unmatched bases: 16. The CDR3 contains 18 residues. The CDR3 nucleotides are TGTGCCTGTGACTCAAGGTTGGGATACGCGCGTTTTACCGATAAACTCATCTTT. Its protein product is CACDSRLGYARFTDKLIF.